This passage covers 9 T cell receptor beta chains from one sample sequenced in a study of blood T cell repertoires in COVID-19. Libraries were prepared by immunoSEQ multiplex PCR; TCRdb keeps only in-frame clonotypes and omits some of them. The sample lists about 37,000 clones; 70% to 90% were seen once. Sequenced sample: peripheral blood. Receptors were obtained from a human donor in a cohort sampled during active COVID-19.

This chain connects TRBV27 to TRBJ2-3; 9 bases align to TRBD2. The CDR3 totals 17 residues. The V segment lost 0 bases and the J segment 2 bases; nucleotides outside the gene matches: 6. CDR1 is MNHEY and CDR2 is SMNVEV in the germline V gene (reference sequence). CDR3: CASSLSLRGGTTDTQYF. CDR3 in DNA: TGTGCCAGCAGTTTATCGTTGCGGGGGGGCACCACAGATACGCAGTATTTT.

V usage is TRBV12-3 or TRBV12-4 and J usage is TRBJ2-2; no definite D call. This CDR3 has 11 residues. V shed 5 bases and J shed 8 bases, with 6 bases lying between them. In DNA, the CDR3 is TGTGCCAGCAGTCATAGAGGGGAGCTGTTTTTT. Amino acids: CASSHRGELFF.

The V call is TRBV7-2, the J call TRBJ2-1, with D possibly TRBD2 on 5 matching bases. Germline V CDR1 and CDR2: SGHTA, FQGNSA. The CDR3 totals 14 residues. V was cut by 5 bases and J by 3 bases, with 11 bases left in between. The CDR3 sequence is CASSPNRDYNEQFF. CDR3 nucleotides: TGTGCCAGCAGCCCCAACCGGGACTACAATGAGCAGTTCTTC.

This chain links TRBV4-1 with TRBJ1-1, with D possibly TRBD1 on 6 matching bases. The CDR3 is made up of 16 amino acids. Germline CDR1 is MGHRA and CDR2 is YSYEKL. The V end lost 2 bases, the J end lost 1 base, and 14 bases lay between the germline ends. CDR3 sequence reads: CASSQSLSRGNTEAFF. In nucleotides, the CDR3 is TGCGCCAGCAGCCAAAGCCTGTCCAGGGGGAACACTGAAGCTTTCTTT.

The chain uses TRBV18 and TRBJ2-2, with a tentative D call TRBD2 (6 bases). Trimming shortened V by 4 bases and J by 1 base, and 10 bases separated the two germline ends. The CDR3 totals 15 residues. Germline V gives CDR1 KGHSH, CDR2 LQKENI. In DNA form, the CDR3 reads TGTGCCAGCTCACTACTCGGGGGGAACACCGGGGAGCTGTTTTTT. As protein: CASSLLGGNTGELFF.

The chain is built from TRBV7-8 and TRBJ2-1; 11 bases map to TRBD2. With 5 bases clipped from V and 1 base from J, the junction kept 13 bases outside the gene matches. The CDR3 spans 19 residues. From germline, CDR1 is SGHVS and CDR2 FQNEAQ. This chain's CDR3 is CASSIRLAGGGRSYNEQFF. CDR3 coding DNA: TGTGCCAGCAGCATAAGGCTAGCGGGGGGAGGTAGGTCCTACAATGAGCAGTTCTTC.

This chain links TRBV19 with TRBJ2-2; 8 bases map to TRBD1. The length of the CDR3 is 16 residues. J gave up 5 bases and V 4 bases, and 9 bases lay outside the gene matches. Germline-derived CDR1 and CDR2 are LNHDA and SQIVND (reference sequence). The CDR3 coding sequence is TGTGCCAGTAGTACAGACAGGGGAAGATGGACCGGGGAGCTGTTTTTT. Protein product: CASSTDRGRWTGELFF.

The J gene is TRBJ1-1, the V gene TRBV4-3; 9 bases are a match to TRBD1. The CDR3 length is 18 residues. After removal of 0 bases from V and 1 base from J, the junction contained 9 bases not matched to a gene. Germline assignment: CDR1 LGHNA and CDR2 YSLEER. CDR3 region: CASSQEVRPGQGNTEAFF. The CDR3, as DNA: TGCGCCAGCAGCCAAGAGGTCCGTCCGGGACAGGGGAACACTGAAGCTTTCTTT.

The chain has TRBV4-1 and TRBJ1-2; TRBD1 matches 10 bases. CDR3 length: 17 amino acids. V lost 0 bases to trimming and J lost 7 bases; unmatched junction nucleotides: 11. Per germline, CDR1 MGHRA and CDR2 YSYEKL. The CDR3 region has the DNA TGCGCCAGCAGCCAAGACCCCCAGGGACAGGGGAGGGGTGGCTACACCTTC. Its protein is CASSQDPQGQGRGGYTF.